The next 18 T cell receptor beta chains were all read from a single sample in a study of blood T cell repertoires in COVID-19. Only in-frame clones appear in the TCRdb table, and some are missing; sequencing was by immunoSEQ multiplex PCR. The top ten hold about 4% of the sample, which has 200,000 to 300,000 clones, approximately 85% seen once. Sequenced sample: peripheral blood. These receptors were taken from a man aged 50 to 59 with acute or convalescent COVID-19.

About this clone itself: Distinct nucleotide sequences in the sample also encode this CDR3. The chain carries TRBV12-3 or TRBV12-4 and TRBJ2-1; D uncertain. Trimming pared 3 bases from V and 7 bases from J, leaving 7 bases between. CDR3 size: 12 residues. CDR3 DNA: TGTGCCAGCAGTTTCGGGTCTAATGAGCAGTTCTTC. This gives the protein CASSFGSNEQFF.

The CDR3 bases are TGTGCCAGCGCGCCGAGGGGACAGGGTCAAGAGACCCAGTACTTC. Its protein product is CASAPRGQGQETQYF. This chain links TRBV3-1 (or the pseudogene TRBV3-2) with TRBJ2-5; 9 positions match TRBD1. Germline CDR1 is LGHDT and CDR2 is YNNKEL (reference sequence). This CDR3 is built from 15 residues. The trim removed 8 bases at V and 2 bases at J, leaving 9 bases unmatched.

This clone was seen a single time. The CDR3 sequence: CASRDIAGEAYNEQFF. Here the CDR3 DNA reads TGTGCCAGCAGGGACATAGCGGGAGAGGCCTACAATGAGCAGTTCTTC. The rearrangement joins TRBV28 to TRBJ2-1; 9 bases map to TRBD2. The germline CDR1 and CDR2 sequences are MDHEN and SYDVKM. CDR3 size: 16 residues. Losses at the gene ends were 6 bases for V and 2 bases for J; bases not matched to a gene: 8.

The J gene is TRBJ1-6, the V gene TRBV6-6; D gene unclear. This CDR3 region has 12 residues. Trimming stripped 10 bases from V and 7 bases from J, with 11 bases between. Germline V CDR1 and CDR2: MNHNY, SVGAGI (reference sequence). The CDR3 DNA sequence: TGTGCCACCAAACTGACAAATTCACCCCTCCACTTT. Translation gives CATKLTNSPLHF.

This chain links TRBV7-8 with TRBJ1-5; no clear D gene. Trimming shortened V by 3 bases and J by 7 bases, and 10 bases separated the two germline ends. The germline gives CDR1 SGHVS, CDR2 FQNEAQ. The CDR3 spans 13 residues. As DNA, the CDR3 is TGTGCCAGCAGCTTGAGGGCTTGGCAGCCCCAGCATTTT. The encoded protein is CASSLRAWQPQHF.

The gene calls are TRBV9 and TRBJ1-5, with D maybe TRBD1 (5 bases). The germline gives CDR1 SGDLS, CDR2 YYNGEE. V was pared by 3 bases and J by 7 bases, with 17 bases between. CDR3 length equals 15 residues. DNA of the CDR3: TGTGCCAGCAGCGGATGGGGGGACCCTGGGCAGCCCCAGCATTTT. It encodes CASSGWGDPGQPQHF.

The rearrangement uses TRBV12-3 or TRBV12-4 and TRBJ2-2; D gene ambiguous. The CDR3 is made up of 13 amino acids. Trimming pared 8 bases from V and 7 bases from J, leaving 14 bases between. CDR3 sequence (DNA): TGTGCCAGCTACCTCAAAGCGCGCGGGGAGCTGTTTTTT. Translation: CASYLKARGELFF.

The chain joins TRBV7-9 to TRBJ1-2; 7 nucleotides align to TRBD1. Per the germline V gene, CDR1 is SEHNR and CDR2 is FQNEAQ (reference sequence). This CDR3 has 14 residues. With V trimmed by 5 bases and J by 1 base, 4 bases remained unmatched. In nucleotides, the CDR3 is TGTGCCAGCAGCCTAGGACAGGTTAACTATGGCTACACCTTC. Translated: CASSLGQVNYGYTF.

The V and J genes are TRBV2 and TRBJ1-2; D perhaps matches TRBD1 (6 bases). The V gene's germline CDR1 is SNHLY and CDR2 FYNNEI. Between the trimmed V and J ends, which lost 9 bases and 4 bases, there was a span of 15 bases. This CDR3 comprises 13 residues. The chain's CDR3 is CASNPGVGYGYTF. The DNA of the CDR3 is TGTGCCAGTAATCCAGGGGTTGGCTATGGCTACACCTTC.

The chain is built from TRBV6-5 and TRBJ1-5; perhaps TRBD1 as D (6 bases). This CDR3 spans 15 amino acids. Trimming took off 0 bases at V and 11 bases at J, with 17 bases between the two ends. Germline V gives CDR1 MNHEY, CDR2 SVGAGI. CDR3 residues: CASSYSSTGRGTQHF. For the CDR3, the DNA is TGTGCCAGCAGTTACTCGAGTACAGGGCGAGGGACCCAGCATTTT.

The genes are TRBV10-1 and TRBJ1-2; no clear D. The CDR3 length is 14 residues. CDR1 WNHNN and CDR2 SYGVQD come from the germline V gene (reference sequence). V was clipped by 4 bases and J by 5 bases, with 14 bases between them. This CDR3 reads CASSASGFEYGYTF. The CDR3 DNA reads TGCGCCAGCAGTGCCTCCGGGTTCGAGTATGGCTACACCTTC.

This clone was counted between two and nine times. The chain is built from TRBV5-1 and TRBJ1-2, with 10 positions matching TRBD1. This CDR3 is 18 amino acids long. Germline V gene sequence: CDR1 SGHRS, CDR2 YFSETQ. Losses at the gene ends were 1 base for V and 4 bases for J; bases not matched to a gene: 13. DNA of the CDR3: TGCGCCAGCAGCTTGCGACCGGGACAGGGGCGTATTACCTATGGCTACACCTTC. This translates into CASSLRPGQGRITYGYTF.

The chain has TRBV15 and TRBJ1-3; 9 bases are a match to TRBD1. Germline CDR1 and CDR2: LNHNV and YYDKDF (reference sequence). This CDR3 has 18 residues. The V segment lost 0 bases and the J segment 2 bases; nucleotides outside the gene matches: 8. CDR3 residues: CATSREWGGTGPGNTIYF. Here the CDR3 DNA reads TGTGCCACCAGCAGAGAGTGGGGGGGGACAGGGCCTGGAAACACCATATATTTT.

The chain is built from TRBV5-5 and TRBJ1-6; 7 bases fit TRBD1. The CDR3 is 12 residues long. Per the germline V gene, CDR1 is SGHKS and CDR2 is YYEKEE (reference sequence). V trimming: 5 bases; J trimming: 10 bases; junction bases outside the gene matches: 3. DNA of the CDR3: TGTGCCAGCAGGCGGGACAGCTCACCCCTCCACTTT. Its protein product is CASRRDSSPLHF.

CDR3: CASSIRQGARQETQYF. Written as DNA, the CDR3 is TGTGCCAGCAGCATCAGACAGGGGGCGAGGCAAGAGACCCAGTACTTC. The chain joins TRBV7-2 to TRBJ2-5; TRBD1 matches 10 bases. J was trimmed by 2 bases and V by 5 bases; bases with no gene match: 8. The CDR3 totals 16 residues. Germline V CDR1 and CDR2: SGHTA, FQGNSA.

This clone was observed a few times. V is TRBV28 and J is TRBJ2-2; D possibly corresponds to TRBD1 (6 bases). The germline V gene has CDR1 MDHEN and CDR2 SYDVKM. Trimming pared 5 bases from V and 6 bases from J, leaving 16 bases between. The CDR3 consists of 15 residues. The CDR3 DNA is TGTGCCAGCAGTCCGGAAGGGGGTGCGGCCGGGGAGCTGTTTTTT. Its translation is CASSPEGGAAGELFF.

This rearrangement joins TRBV5-1 to TRBJ2-1, with a tentative D call TRBD2 (6 bases). The germline gives CDR1 SGHRS, CDR2 YFSETQ. Trimming pared 0 bases from V and 6 bases from J, leaving 10 bases between. This CDR3 has 14 amino acids. The DNA for the CDR3 is TGCGCCAGCAGCTTGGTACTAGCCGGCAATGAGCAGTTCTTC. This gives the protein CASSLVLAGNEQFF.

The V call is TRBV27, the J call TRBJ2-7; 16 nucleotides line up with TRBD2. The ends lost 8 bases at V and 1 base at J; junction bases unmatched: 14. Germline CDR1 is MNHEY and CDR2 is SMNVEV (reference sequence). The CDR3 has 19 amino acids. As DNA, the CDR3 is TGTGCCAGCGGGGGGGGGACTAGCGGGAGGGCCATCGGGTCCTACGAGCAGTACTTC. This codes for CASGGGTSGRAIGSYEQYF.